This is a list of T cell receptor beta chains from one sample in a study of T cell changes during pregnancy in multiple sclerosis. Here immunoSEQ multiplex PCR was the method, and the copy in TCRdb shows in-frame clones only, minus some. The repertoire holds 35,000 to 40,000 clones, roughly 90% seen once, with about 5.3% in the top ten. The sequencing used peripheral blood, collected in the third trimester of pregnancy. The receptors stem from a female donor in good health, enrolled as a control in a pregnancy study. Both conserved end residues are part of each CDR3. D genes are given only for firm matches. Only some rows state a clone size, as once, few, many or a class for expanded clones.

V gene	J gene	clone size	D gene	CDR3 protein	CDR3 DNA
TRBV7-2	TRBJ2-7	.	TRBD1	CASSLAGTGVYEQYF	TGTGCCAGCAGCTTAGCCGGGACAGGGGTCTACGAGCAGTACTTC
TRBV18	TRBJ2-7	.	.	CASSPPGRGLGAEQYF	TGTGCCAGCTCACCACCGGGGCGCGGACTGGGGGCCGAGCAGTACTTC
TRBV19	TRBJ1-1	.	TRBD1	CASSIPGGTGTEAFF	TGTGCCAGTAGTATTCCGGGCGGGACAGGCACTGAAGCTTTCTTT
TRBV28	TRBJ2-1	once	TRBD1	CASRSTGGNEQFF	TGTGCCAGCAGATCGACAGGGGGTAATGAGCAGTTCTTC
TRBV9	TRBJ2-7	.	.	CASSAGRLGEQYF	TGTGCCAGCAGCGCCGGGAGACTTGGCGAGCAGTACTTC
TRBV7-9	TRBJ2-1	.	TRBD1	CASSPRQGWNNEQFF	TGTGCCAGCAGCCCAAGACAGGGCTGGAACAATGAGCAGTTCTTC
TRBV4-3	TRBJ2-7	.	TRBD2	CASTPELAGVGEQYF	TGCGCCAGCACCCCGGAGCTAGCGGGGGTTGGCGAGCAGTACTTC
TRBV7-4	TRBJ1-5	.	TRBD1	CASSQRDRGWGSSNQPQHF	TGTGCCAGCAGCCAAAGGGACAGGGGATGGGGTTCTAGCAATCAGCCCCAGCATTTT
TRBV10-3	TRBJ2-2	once	TRBD2	CAIMWEGLGELFF	TGTGCCATCATGTGGGAGGGCCTCGGGGAGCTGTTTTTT
TRBV7-2	TRBJ2-6	.	.	CASSLTGAGANVLTF	TGTGCCAGCAGCTTAACCGGTGCTGGGGCCAACGTCCTGACTTTC
TRBV6-1	TRBJ1-5	.	.	CASSELEGAGQPQHF	TGTGCCAGCAGTGAATTGGAGGGCGCCGGTCAGCCCCAGCATTTT
TRBV4-1	TRBJ1-1	.	.	CASSQDLGRDEAFF	TGCGCCAGCAGCCAAGATCTGGGCAGAGATGAAGCTTTCTTT
TRBV5-6	TRBJ2-1	.	.	CASSTDRNEQFF	TGTGCCAGCAGCACAGACAGGAATGAGCAGTTCTTC
TRBV6-1	TRBJ2-7	.	TRBD2	CASSVLPGGRAFHEQYF	TGTGCCAGCAGTGTACTACCCGGCGGGAGGGCCTTTCACGAGCAGTACTTC
TRBV11-2	TRBJ2-7	.	TRBD1	CASSRTGTGGYEQYF	TGTGCCAGCAGCCGAACCGGGACAGGGGGCTACGAGCAGTACTTC
TRBV27	TRBJ2-7	.	TRBD2	CASSSGTSGRNEQYF	TGTGCCAGCAGTTCAGGGACTAGCGGGAGGAACGAGCAGTACTTC
TRBV18	TRBJ1-1	.	.	CASLSDRNTEAFF	TGTGCCAGCCTATCCGACAGAAACACTGAAGCTTTCTTT
TRBV2	TRBJ1-2	.	TRBD1	CASSTGVRGYTF	TGTGCCAGCAGTACAGGGGTGAGAGGCTACACCTTC
TRBV19	TRBJ1-1	.	TRBD1	CASRLGTGRTEAFF	TGTGCCAGTAGACTAGGGACAGGCCGCACTGAAGCTTTCTTT
TRBV2	TRBJ2-5	.	TRBD2	CASSPGGRASGETQYF	TGTGCCAGCAGTCCTGGTGGGAGGGCCTCAGGAGAGACCCAGTACTTC
TRBV28	TRBJ1-5	once	.	CASSQAGERTF	TGTGCCAGCAGTCAGGCCGGGGAACGAACTTTT
TRBV19	TRBJ1-2	.	TRBD1	CASSTMTGGAIGGYTF	TGTGCCAGTAGTACTATGACAGGGGGCGCGATTGGTGGCTACACCTTC
TRBV7-9	TRBJ1-5	.	.	CASSPTGNQPQHF	TGTGCCAGCAGCCCAACAGGGAATCAGCCCCAGCATTTT
TRBV5-4	TRBJ2-1	.	TRBD1	CASSLQGNEQFF	TGTGCCAGCAGCTTACAGGGGAATGAGCAGTTCTTC
TRBV6-1	TRBJ2-2	.	TRBD1	CASSEGQGTGELFF	TGTGCCAGCAGTGAGGGACAGGGGACCGGGGAGCTGTTTTTT
TRBV9	TRBJ1-2	.	.	CASSGGTNSGYGYTF	TGTGCCAGCAGCGGGGGGACAAATTCTGGCTATGGCTACACCTTC
TRBV19	TRBJ2-1	.	TRBD2	CASTGTSGRPEQFF	TGTGCCAGCACTGGGACTAGCGGGAGACCTGAGCAGTTCTTC
TRBV30	TRBJ2-1	.	TRBD2	CAWYERGLYNEQFF	TGTGCCTGGTACGAGCGGGGACTCTACAATGAGCAGTTCTTC
TRBV6-5	TRBJ2-7	.	TRBD2	CASTRLAGYEQYF	TGTGCCAGCACCCGACTAGCGGGCTACGAGCAGTACTTC
TRBV30	TRBJ2-5	few	TRBD2	CAWSYLAEETQYF	TGTGCCTGGAGTTATCTAGCGGAAGAGACCCAGTACTTC
TRBV18	TRBJ2-3	.	TRBD1	CASSPGQGSDTQYF	TGTGCCAGCTCACCGGGACAGGGATCAGATACGCAGTATTTT
TRBV7-9	TRBJ2-7	.	.	CASSPPPDSSSYEQYF	TGTGCCAGCAGCCCACCCCCCGACAGTTCCTCCTACGAGCAGTACTTC
TRBV14	TRBJ2-5	.	TRBD1	CASSREVSWDRGEETQYF	TGTGCCAGCAGCCGCGAAGTTTCCTGGGACAGGGGAGAAGAGACCCAGTACTTC
TRBV15	TRBJ1-1	.	TRBD1	CATSRDRAPGTEAFF	TGTGCCACCAGCAGGGACAGGGCGCCCGGGACTGAAGCTTTCTTT
TRBV2	TRBJ1-5	.	.	CASSERGQPQHF	TGTGCCAGCAGTGAAAGAGGTCAGCCCCAGCATTTT
TRBV19	TRBJ1-5	.	TRBD1	CASSIVQTGGDNQPQHF	TGTGCCAGTAGTATAGTTCAGACAGGGGGAGACAATCAGCCCCAGCATTTT
TRBV6-5	TRBJ1-3	.	.	CASSRGAGNTIYF	TGTGCCAGCAGTCGCGGGGCTGGAAACACCATATATTTT
TRBV5-1	TRBJ1-2	.	.	CASSLMGPADGYTF	TGCGCCAGCAGCTTGATGGGGCCCGCGGATGGCTACACCTTC
TRBV6-4	TRBJ2-5	few	TRBD2	CASSEGSGGQETQYF	TGTGCCAGCAGTGAGGGTAGCGGGGGTCAAGAGACCCAGTACTTC